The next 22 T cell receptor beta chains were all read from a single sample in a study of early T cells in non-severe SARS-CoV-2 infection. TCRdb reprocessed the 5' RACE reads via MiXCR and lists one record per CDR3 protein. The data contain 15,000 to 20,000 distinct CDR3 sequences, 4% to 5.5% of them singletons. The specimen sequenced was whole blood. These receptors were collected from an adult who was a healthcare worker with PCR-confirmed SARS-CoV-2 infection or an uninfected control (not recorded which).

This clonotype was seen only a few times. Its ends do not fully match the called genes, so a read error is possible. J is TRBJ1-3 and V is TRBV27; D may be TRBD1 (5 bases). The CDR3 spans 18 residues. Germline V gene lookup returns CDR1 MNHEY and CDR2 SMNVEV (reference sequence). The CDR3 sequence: CASSLLVRDGHSENTIYF. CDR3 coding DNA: TGTGCCAGCAGTTTATTAGTCCGGGACGGTCACTCTGAAAACACCATATATTTT.

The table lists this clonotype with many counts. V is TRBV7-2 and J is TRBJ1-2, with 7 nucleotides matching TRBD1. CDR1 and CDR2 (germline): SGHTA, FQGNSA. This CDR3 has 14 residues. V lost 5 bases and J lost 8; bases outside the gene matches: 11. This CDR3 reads CASSANRGLRGYTF. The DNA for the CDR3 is TGTGCCAGCAGCGCCAACAGGGGCTTGAGGGGCTACACCTTC.

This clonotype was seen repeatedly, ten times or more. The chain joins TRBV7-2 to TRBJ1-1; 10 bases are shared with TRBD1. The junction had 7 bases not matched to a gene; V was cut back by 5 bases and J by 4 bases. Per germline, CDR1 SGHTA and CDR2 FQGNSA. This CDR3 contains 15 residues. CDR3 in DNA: TGTGCCAGCAGCCCACAGACAGGGGGCCGCACTGAAGCTTTCTTT. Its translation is CASSPQTGGRTEAFF.

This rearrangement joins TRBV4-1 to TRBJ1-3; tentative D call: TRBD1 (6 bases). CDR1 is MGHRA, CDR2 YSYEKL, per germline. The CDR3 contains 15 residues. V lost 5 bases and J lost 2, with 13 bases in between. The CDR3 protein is CASSVTGSPGNTIYF. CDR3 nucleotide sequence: TGCGCCAGCAGCGTTACAGGGTCCCCTGGAAACACCATATATTTT.

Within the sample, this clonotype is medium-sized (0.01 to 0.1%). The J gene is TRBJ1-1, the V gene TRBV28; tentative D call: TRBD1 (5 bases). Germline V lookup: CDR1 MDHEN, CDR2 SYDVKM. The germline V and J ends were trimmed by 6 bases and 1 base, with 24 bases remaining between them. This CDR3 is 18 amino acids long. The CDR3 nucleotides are TGTGCCAGCAGACTGACCACACTGGGACTAACCTGGAACACTGAAGCTTTCTTT. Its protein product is CASRLTTLGLTWNTEAFF.

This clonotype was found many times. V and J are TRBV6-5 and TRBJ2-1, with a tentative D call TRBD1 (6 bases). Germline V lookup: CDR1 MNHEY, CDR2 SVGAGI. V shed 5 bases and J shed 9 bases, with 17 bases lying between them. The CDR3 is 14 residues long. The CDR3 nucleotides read TGTGCCAGCAGTCGGGACACGGCCCGCAGTGAGCAGTTCTTC. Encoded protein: CASSRDTARSEQFF.

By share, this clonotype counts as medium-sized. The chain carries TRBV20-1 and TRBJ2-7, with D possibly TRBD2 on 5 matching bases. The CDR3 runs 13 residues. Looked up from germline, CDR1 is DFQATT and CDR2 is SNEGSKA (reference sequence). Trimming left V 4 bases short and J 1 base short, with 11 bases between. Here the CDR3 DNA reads TGCAGTGCTACCAAGGACTCATCCTACGAGCAGTACTTC. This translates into CSATKDSSYEQYF.

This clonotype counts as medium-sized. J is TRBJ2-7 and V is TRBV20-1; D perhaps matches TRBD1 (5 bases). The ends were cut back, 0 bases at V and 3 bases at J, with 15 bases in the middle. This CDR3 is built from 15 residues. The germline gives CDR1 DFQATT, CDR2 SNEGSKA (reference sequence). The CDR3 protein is CSARDTDTLIYEQYF. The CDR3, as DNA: TGCAGTGCTAGAGATACGGACACTTTGATCTACGAGCAGTACTTC.

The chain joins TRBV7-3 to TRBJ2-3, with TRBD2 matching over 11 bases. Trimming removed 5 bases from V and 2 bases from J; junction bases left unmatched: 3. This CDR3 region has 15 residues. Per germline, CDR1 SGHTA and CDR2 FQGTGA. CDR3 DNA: TGTGCCAGCAGCCCGGGACTAGCGGCCACAGATACGCAGTATTTT. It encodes CASSPGLAATDTQYF.

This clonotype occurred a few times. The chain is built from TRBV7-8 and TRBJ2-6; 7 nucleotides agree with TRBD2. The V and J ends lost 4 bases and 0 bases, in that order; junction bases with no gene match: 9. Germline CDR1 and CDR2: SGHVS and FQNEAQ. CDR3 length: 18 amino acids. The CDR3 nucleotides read TGTGCCAGCAGCTACAATGGACTAGACTTCTCTGGGGCCAACGTCCTGACTTTC. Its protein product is CASSYNGLDFSGANVLTF.

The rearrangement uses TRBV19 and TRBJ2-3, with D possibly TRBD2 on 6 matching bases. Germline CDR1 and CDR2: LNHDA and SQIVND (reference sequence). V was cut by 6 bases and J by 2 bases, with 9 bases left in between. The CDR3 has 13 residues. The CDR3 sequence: CASRERATDTQYF. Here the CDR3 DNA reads TGTGCCAGTAGAGAGCGGGCCACAGATACGCAGTATTTT.

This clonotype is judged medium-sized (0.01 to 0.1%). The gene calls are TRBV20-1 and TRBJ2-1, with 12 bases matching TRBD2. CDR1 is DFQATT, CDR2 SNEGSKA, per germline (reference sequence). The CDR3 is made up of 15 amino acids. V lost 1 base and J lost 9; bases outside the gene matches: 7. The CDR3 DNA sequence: TGCAGTGCTAGAGGTCAACTAGCGGGAGGTGGTGAGCAGTTCTTC. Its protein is CSARGQLAGGGEQFF.

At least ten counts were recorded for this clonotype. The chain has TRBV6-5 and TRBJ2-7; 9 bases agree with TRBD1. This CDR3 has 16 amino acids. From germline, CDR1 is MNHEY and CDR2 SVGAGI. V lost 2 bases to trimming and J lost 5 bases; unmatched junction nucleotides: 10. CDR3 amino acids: CASSYPSDRGSHEQYF. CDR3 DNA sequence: TGTGCCAGCAGTTACCCCTCGGACAGGGGATCCCACGAGCAGTACTTC.

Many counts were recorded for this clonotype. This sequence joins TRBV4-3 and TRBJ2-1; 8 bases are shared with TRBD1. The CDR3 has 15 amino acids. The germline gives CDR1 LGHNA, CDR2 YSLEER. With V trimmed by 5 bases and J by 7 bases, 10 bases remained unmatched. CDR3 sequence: CASSKSGTGLNEQFF. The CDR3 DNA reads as TGCGCCAGCAGCAAGTCCGGGACAGGATTAAATGAGCAGTTCTTC.

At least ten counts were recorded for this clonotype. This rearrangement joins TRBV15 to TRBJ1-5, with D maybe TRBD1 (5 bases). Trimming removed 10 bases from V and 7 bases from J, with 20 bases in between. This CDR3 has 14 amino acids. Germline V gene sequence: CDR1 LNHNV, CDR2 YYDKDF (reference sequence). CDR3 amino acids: CAKGIGGGDQPQHF. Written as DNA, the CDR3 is TGTGCCAAGGGCATTGGGGGAGGCGACCAGCCCCAGCATTTT. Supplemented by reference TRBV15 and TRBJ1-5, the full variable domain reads DAMVIQNPRYQVTQFGKPVTLSCSQTLNHNVMYWYQQKSSQAPKLLFHYYDKDFNNEADTPDNFQSRRPNTSFCFLDIRSPGLGDTAMYLCAKGIGGGDQPQHFGDGTRLSIL.

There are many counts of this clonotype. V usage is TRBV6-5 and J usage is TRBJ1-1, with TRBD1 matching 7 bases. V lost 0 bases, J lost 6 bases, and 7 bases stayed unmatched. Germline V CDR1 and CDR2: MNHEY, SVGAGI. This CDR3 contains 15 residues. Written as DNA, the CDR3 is TGTGCCAGCAGTTACTCGGACAGGTATTCCGCTGAAGCTTTCTTT. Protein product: CASSYSDRYSAEAFF.

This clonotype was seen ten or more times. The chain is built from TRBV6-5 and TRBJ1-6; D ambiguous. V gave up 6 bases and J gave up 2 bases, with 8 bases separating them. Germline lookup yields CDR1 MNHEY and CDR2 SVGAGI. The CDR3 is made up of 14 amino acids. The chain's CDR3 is CASRGSPYNSPLHF. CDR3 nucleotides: TGTGCCAGCAGGGGGAGTCCCTATAATTCACCCCTCCACTTT.

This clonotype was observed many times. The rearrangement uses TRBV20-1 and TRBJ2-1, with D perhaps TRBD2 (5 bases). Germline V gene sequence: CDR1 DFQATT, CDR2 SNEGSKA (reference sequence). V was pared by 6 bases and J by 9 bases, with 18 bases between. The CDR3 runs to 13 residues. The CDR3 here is CSAYLPTSAEQFF. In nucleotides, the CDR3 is TGCAGTGCCTACCTGCCTACTAGTGCTGAGCAGTTCTTC.

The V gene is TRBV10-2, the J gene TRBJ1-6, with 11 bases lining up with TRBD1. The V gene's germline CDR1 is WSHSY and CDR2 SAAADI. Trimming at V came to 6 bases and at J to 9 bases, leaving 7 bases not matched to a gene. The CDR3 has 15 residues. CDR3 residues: CASRAGQGAFSPLHF. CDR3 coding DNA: TGCGCCAGCAGGGCTGGACAGGGGGCCTTTTCACCCCTCCACTTT.

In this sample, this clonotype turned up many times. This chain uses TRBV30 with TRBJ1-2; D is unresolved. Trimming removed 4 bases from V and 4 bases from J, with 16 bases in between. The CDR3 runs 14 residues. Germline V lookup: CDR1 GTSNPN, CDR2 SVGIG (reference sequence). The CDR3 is CAWIEGPDLYGYTF. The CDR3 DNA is TGTGCCTGGATTGAGGGCCCCGACCTCTATGGCTACACCTTC.

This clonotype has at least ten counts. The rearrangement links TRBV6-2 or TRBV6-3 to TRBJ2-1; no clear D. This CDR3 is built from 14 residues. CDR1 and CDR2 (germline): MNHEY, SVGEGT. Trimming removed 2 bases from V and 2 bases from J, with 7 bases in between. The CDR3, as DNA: TGTGCCAGCAGTTACAACTTACCCTACAATGAGCAGTTCTTC. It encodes CASSYNLPYNEQFF.

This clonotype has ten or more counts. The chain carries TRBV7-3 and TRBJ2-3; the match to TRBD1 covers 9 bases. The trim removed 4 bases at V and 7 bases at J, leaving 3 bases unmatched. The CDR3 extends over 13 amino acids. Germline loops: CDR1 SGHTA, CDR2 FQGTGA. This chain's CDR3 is CASSSGQGNTQYF. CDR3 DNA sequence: TGTGCCAGCAGCTCTGGACAGGGGAATACGCAGTATTTT. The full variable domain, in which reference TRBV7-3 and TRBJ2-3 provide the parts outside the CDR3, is GAGVSQTPSNKVTEKGKYVELRCDPISGHTALYWYRQSLGQGPEFLIYFQGTGAADDSGLPNDRFFAVRPEGSVSTLKIQRTERGDSAVYLCASSSGQGNTQYFGPGTRLTVL.